This note documents a single TCR beta chain sequence. Primers for the PCR totalled 60 Vbeta and 13 Jbeta. Sequencing was performed with immunoSEQ multiplex PCR; in TCRdb, only in-frame clones are kept and a portion is missing. The sample records 150,000 or so clones, 60% to 85% being singletons. Per germline, CDR1 SEHNR and CDR2 FQNEAQ (reference sequence). The V and J ends lost 3 bases and 2 bases respectively, with 10 bases between them. The CDR3 has 14 amino acids. The record originates from a study of cytomegalovirus exposure and HLA in healthy donors. The TCR originated in a woman between 40 and 50 years old in good health and CMV-seronegative. This chain joins TRBV7-9 and TRBJ1-2; no clear D gene. What was sequenced was PBMCs. The CDR3 region is CASSLVGGNYGYTF. CDR3 bases: TGTGCCAGCAGCTTGGTAGGCGGAAACTATGGCTACACCTTC.